Listed below are T cell receptor beta chains from one sample, sequenced in a study of glioma-infiltrating T cells. TCRdb analysed the multiplex PCR reads with MiXCR anew, one entry per CDR3 protein. The sample lists approximately 190,000 distinct CDR3 sequences; 25% to 35% were seen once. Input material: glioma tissue, nonneoplastic brain tissue, or PBMCs (not recorded which). These receptors were taken from a human donor with low-grade glioma or glioblastoma, undergoing nonglioma brain surgery, or in good health (not recorded which). The CDR3 runs from the conserved cysteine through the conserved F or W. A D gene is named only where the DNA matches it firmly. Clone size is shown for a subset of rows, as once, few, many or a class of expanded clone.

>TRBD1|TRBJ2-7|TRBV7-9|NA
TGTGCCAGCAATCAGTTGGCCAGGGGGTACGAGCAGTACTTC
CASNQLARGYEQYF
>TRBD2|TRBJ2-7|TRBV20-1|many
TGCAGTGCTAGGCAACTAGCGGGAAGCCCCTACGAGCAGTACTTC
CSARQLAGSPYEQYF
>NA|TRBJ2-1|TRBV5-1|many
TGCGCCAGCAGCCCAGAGGCCTACAATGAGCAGTTCTTC
CASSPEAYNEQFF
>NA|TRBJ1-1|TRBV4-1|NA
TGCGCCAGAAGCCAGGGATGGGCGCGGGGTACTGAAGCTTTCTTT
CARSQGWARGTEAFF
>NA|TRBJ2-7|TRBV3-1|NA
TGTGCCAGCAGCCAAGTACAGGTCCAACGGAATGAGCAGTACTTC
CASSQVQVQRNEQYF
>NA|TRBJ1-5|TRBV18|many
TGTGCCAGCTCGCAGTCGCGGAGGGAGAATCAGCCCCAGCATTTT
CASSQSRRENQPQHF
>NA|TRBJ2-5|TRBV29-1|many
TGCAGCGGCGAGATGGAGACCCAGTACTTC
CSGEMETQYF
>NA|TRBJ2-6|TRBV7-2|many
TGTGCCAGCAGCTTTACTGGGGCCAACGTCCTGACTTTC
CASSFTGANVLTF
>NA|TRBJ2-7|TRBV5-1|NA
TGCGCCAGCAGCTTGGACACGGGCTTAAACGAGCAGTACTTC
CASSLDTGLNEQYF
>NA|TRBJ2-7|TRBV18|NA
TGTGCCAGCTCACCGGCGTGGACGGTCACAGGGTACGAGCAGTACTTC
CASSPAWTVTGYEQYF
>NA|TRBJ2-6|TRBV7-9|NA
TGTGCCAGCAGCTTAGGACAGTTGATCTCTGGGGCCAACGTCCTGACTTTC
CASSLGQLISGANVLTF
>TRBD2|TRBJ2-3|TRBV6-2/TRBV6-3|NA
TGTGCCTCAATAGCGGGAGGGCCGGGAGATACGCAGTATTTT
CASIAGGPGDTQYF
>NA|TRBJ2-7|TRBV12-3/TRBV12-4|few
TGTGCCACCCGGGGTCGGAGCTCCTACGAGCAGTACTTC
CATRGRSSYEQYF
>NA|TRBJ1-1|TRBV12-3/TRBV12-4|NA
TGTGCCAGCAGTCCCCGGGACCTGTCAGCTTTCTTT
CASSPRDLSAFF
>NA|TRBJ2-1|TRBV9|NA
TGTGCCAGCAGCCCATCCGGGCCCTCCTCCTACAATGAGCAGTTCTTC
CASSPSGPSSYNEQFF
>TRBD1|TRBJ1-5|TRBV20-1|many
TGCAGTGCTGACAGGGCCGGGGTCAATCAGCCCCAGCATTTT
CSADRAGVNQPQHF
>TRBD1|TRBJ2-7|TRBV5-6|few
TGTGCCAGCAGCGACAACAGGGGGTTCAGCTACGAGCAGTACTTC
CASSDNRGFSYEQYF
>NA|TRBJ2-3|TRBV5-4|many
TGTGCCAGCAACCCGGGGACTAGCACAGATACGCAGTATTTT
CASNPGTSTDTQYF
>NA|TRBJ1-2|TRBV4-3|many
TGCGCCAGCAGCCGAAGGACAATCGACGATGGCTACACCTTC
CASSRRTIDDGYTF
>TRBD1|TRBJ1-4|TRBV28|many
TGTGCCAGCAGCGGGGCAGGGGGGTACGAAAAACTGTTTTTT
CASSGAGGYEKLFF